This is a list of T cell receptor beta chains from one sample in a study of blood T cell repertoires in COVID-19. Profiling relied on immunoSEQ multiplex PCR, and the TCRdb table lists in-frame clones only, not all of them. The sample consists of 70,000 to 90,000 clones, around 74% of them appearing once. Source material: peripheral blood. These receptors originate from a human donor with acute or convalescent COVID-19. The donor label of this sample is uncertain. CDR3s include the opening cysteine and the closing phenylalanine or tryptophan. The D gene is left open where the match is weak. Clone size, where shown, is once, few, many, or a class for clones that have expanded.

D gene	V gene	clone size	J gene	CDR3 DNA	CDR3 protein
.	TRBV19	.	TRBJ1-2	TGTGCCAGTACCTCCCTGGACAGAAACTATGGCTACACCTTC	CASTSLDRNYGYTF
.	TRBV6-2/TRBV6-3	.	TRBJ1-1	TGTGCCAGCAGTTACTCTCTGCGGGAAGCTTTCTTT	CASSYSLREAFF
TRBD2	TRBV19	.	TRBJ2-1	TGTGCCAGTAGTATAGGTTCACCGGGGGGCTCCTACAATGAGCAGTTCTTC	CASSIGSPGGSYNEQFF
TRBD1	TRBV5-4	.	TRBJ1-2	TGTGCCAGCAGCCCAGGGGGCTTTGGCTATGGCTACACCTTC	CASSPGGFGYGYTF
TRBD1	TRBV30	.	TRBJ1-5	TGTGCCTGGAGTGGACAGGGAAATCAGCCCCAGCATTTT	CAWSGQGNQPQHF
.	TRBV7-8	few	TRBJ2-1	TGTGCCAGCAGCTTAGGGGGGGACAGCCGTTGGAATGAGCAGTTCTTC	CASSLGGDSRWNEQFF
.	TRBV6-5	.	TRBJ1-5	TGTGCCAGCTCCCCGGACAGCAACAATCAGCCCCAGCATTTT	CASSPDSNNQPQHF
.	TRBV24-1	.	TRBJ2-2	TGTGCCACCAGTGATTCGGGTCGGGGTAGCCTCACCGGGGAGCTGTTTTTT	CATSDSGRGSLTGELFF
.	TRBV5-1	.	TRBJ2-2	TGCGCCAGCAGCGTGGGGGCGATTGACACCGGGGAGCTGTTTTTT	CASSVGAIDTGELFF
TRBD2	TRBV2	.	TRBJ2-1	TGTGCCAGCAGTGAAAGCGGGAGGAGGGGTGAGCAGTTCTTC	CASSESGRRGEQFF
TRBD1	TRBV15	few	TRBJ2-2	TGTGCCACCGGGGACAGGGGGGTCACCGGGGAGCTGTTTTTT	CATGDRGVTGELFF
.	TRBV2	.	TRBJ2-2	TGTGCCAGCACTTCGAACACCGGGGAGCTGTTTTTT	CASTSNTGELFF
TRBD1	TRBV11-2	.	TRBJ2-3	TGTGCCAGCAGCTTAGGGGACAGCCGCACAGATACGCAGTATTTT	CASSLGDSRTDTQYF
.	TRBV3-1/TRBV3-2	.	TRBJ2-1	TGTGCCAGCAGCCAAGATCGAGGGCGGTACAATGAGCAGTTCTTC	CASSQDRGRYNEQFF
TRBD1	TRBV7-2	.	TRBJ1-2	TGTGCCAGCAGTTCGACAGGGGGCTATGGCTACACCTTC	CASSSTGGYGYTF
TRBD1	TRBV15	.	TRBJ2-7	TGTGCCACCAGCAGAGATATGGGACAGGGCTACGAGCAGTACTTC	CATSRDMGQGYEQYF
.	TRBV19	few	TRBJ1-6	TGTGCCAGTACCTCGGATGTGGGCAGGGGCGATTCACCCCTCCACTTT	CASTSDVGRGDSPLHF
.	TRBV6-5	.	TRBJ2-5	TGTGCCAGCAGGTTCGGACAGAAAGAGACCCAGTACTTC	CASRFGQKETQYF
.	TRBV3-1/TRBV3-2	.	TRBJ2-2	TGTGCCAGCAGGTACAACAGGGTTACCGGGGAGCTGTTTTTT	CASRYNRVTGELFF
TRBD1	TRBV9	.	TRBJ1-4	TGTGCCAGCACAGGGGGAGCGGCAACTAATGAAAAACTGTTTTTT	CASTGGAATNEKLFF
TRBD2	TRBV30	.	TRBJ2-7	TGTGCCTGGAGCCAAAGGGCGGGAGGGTATTACGAGCAGTACTTC	CAWSQRAGGYYEQYF
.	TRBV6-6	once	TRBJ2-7	TGTGCCAGCAGTTTACAGGGTAGATCCTACGAGCAGTACTTC	CASSLQGRSYEQYF
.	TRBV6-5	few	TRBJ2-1	TGTGCCAGCAGTTACTCGATTGCCGGGGGTAACAATGAGCAGTTCTTC	CASSYSIAGGNNEQFF
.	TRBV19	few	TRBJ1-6	TGTGCCAGTAGTAGCTCCGGGGGTAATTCACCCCTCCACTTT	CASSSSGGNSPLHF
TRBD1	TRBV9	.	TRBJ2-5	TGTGCCAGCAGCGTAGGGGGGACAGGACAAGAGACCCAGTACTTC	CASSVGGTGQETQYF
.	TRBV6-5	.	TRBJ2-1	TGTGCCAGCAGCCCCCCCGTATATGAGCAGTTCTTC	CASSPPVYEQFF
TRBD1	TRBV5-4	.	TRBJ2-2	TGTGCCAGCAGCCGACAGGGGTACACCGGGGAGCTGTTTTTT	CASSRQGYTGELFF
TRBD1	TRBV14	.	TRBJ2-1	TGTGCCAGCAGCAATGACAGGGGGCTTATTGGTGAGCAGTTCTTC	CASSNDRGLIGEQFF
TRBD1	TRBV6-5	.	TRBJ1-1	TGTGCCAGCAGGATACAGGGGGCGAACACTGAAGCTTTCTTT	CASRIQGANTEAFF
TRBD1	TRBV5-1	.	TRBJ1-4	TGCGCCAGCAGCTTTAACCTGGGACAGTCGTCCAAACTGTTTTTT	CASSFNLGQSSKLFF
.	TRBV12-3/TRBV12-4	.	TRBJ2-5	TGTGCCAGCAGTTCCTCCAGGAAAGAGACCCAGTACTTC	CASSSSRKETQYF
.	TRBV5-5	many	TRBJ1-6	TGTGCCAGCAGCTTCAATTGGGGAGTAGATTCACCCCTCCACTTT	CASSFNWGVDSPLHF
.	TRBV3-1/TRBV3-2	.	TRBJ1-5	TGTGCCAGCAGCCAAGATCGGAGTAATCAGCCCCAGCATTTT	CASSQDRSNQPQHF
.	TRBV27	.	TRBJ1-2	TGTGCCAGCAGCCTCGCCGGGGACACTAGACGGTATGGCTACACCTTC	CASSLAGDTRRYGYTF
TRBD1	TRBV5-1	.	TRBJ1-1	TGCGCCAGCAGCTTGACACAGGGGAGGACTGAAGCTTTCTTT	CASSLTQGRTEAFF
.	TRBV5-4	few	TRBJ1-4	TGTGCCAGCAGCTTGGATAGCGAAAAACTGTTTTTT	CASSLDSEKLFF
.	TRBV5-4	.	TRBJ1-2	TGTGCCAGCAGCTTGAGACAGGCAGCTTCTGGCTACACCTTC	CASSLRQAASGYTF
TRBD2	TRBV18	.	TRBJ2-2	TGTGCCAGCTCACCCCACTCTCCGGGGGGGAACACCGGGGAGCTGTTTTTT	CASSPHSPGGNTGELFF
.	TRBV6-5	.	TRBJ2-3	TGTGCCAGCAGTCGACGCCTCGGCGGGGCAGATACGCAGTATTTT	CASSRRLGGADTQYF
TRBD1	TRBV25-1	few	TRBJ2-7	TGTGCCAGCAGGGGGACAGGGGCGTACGAGCAGTACTTC	CASRGTGAYEQYF
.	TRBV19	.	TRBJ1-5	TGTGCCAGTAGTATGGCGAACAGGGAGGGACAGCCCCAGCATTTT	CASSMANREGQPQHF
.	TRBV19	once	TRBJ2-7	TGTGCCAGTAGTATTGGCAGGAACTACGAGCAGTACTTC	CASSIGRNYEQYF
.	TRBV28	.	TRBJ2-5	TGTGCCAGCAGTAAGGGGCGAGAGACCCAGTACTTC	CASSKGRETQYF
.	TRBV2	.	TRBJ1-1	TGTGCCAGCAGTGAAGGTTCCGTGAACACTGAAGCTTTCTTT	CASSEGSVNTEAFF
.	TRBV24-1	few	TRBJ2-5	TGTGCCACCAGTGCCGTCGTCGGGTACGGGGAGACCCAGTACTTC	CATSAVVGYGETQYF
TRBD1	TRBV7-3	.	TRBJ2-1	TGTGCCAGCAGCTTTGCTACAGGGACAGGACCATACAATGAGCAGTTCTTC	CASSFATGTGPYNEQFF
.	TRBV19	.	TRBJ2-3	TGTGCCAGCGTAAAGCGCGGCACAGATACGCAGTATTTT	CASVKRGTDTQYF
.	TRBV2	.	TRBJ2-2	TGTGCCAGCAGGGTTGACAGCGGGGAGCTGTTTTTT	CASRVDSGELFF
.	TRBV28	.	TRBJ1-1	TGTGCCAGCAGTGACCGGGACAACTGGAACACTGAAGCTTTCTTT	CASSDRDNWNTEAFF
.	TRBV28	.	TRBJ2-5	TGTGCCAGCAGCCCATCGGTCCCAGGGAACCCAGAGACCCAGTACTTC	CASSPSVPGNPETQYF
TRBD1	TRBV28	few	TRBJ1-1	TGTGCCACCAGGGGGCAACCTGAAGCTTTCTTT	CATRGQPEAFF
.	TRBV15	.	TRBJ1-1	TGTGCCACCAGCAGTTTTCGGAACACTGAAGCTTTCTTT	CATSSFRNTEAFF
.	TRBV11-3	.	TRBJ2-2	TGTGCCAGCAGCCCCAGGGGAAACACCGGGGAGCTGTTTTTT	CASSPRGNTGELFF
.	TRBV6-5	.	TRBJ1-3	TGTGCCAGCAGTTCGACACCCCTCTCTGGAAACACCATATATTTT	CASSSTPLSGNTIYF
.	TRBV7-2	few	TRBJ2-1	TGTGCCAGCAGCGCACAGCCTTACAATGAGCAGTTCTTC	CASSAQPYNEQFF
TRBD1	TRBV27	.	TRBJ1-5	TGTGCCAGCAGTTTACAGGGGGCATGGCATCAGCCCCAGCATTTT	CASSLQGAWHQPQHF
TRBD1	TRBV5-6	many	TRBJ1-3	TGTGCCAGCAGCTTAAACACAGGGGGAGTTGGAAACACCATATATTTT	CASSLNTGGVGNTIYF
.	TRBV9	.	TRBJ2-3	TGTGCCAGCAGCGTAGAGAGGGGCCTCGGGGGGCAAGATACGCAGTATTTT	CASSVERGLGGQDTQYF